The T cell receptor beta chain under discussion was sequenced for a study of cytomegalovirus exposure and HLA in healthy donors. Study-level findings and limits: The number of N-insertions in an Asian-associated ancestry cluster was reportedly below the roughly 670-donor mean in a later analysis. A later analysis reported that several of the most significant clusters appeared to be linked to common viral pathogens, among them Epstein-Barr virus. With later analysis, a missense DCLRE1C variant became linked to TCR beta V- and J-gene trimming.

The PCR contained 60 Vbeta and 13 Jbeta primers. Sequencing used immunoSEQ multiplex PCR; TCRdb keeps in-frame clones, though not all of them. Among roughly 120,000 clones, approximately 61% were seen once, and the ten largest hold around 1.6%. This clone was counted between two and nine times. As yet, its antigen is unknown. Germline V gene sequence: CDR1 SNHLY, CDR2 FYNNEI. This CDR3 region has 13 residues. Between the trimmed V and J ends, which lost 4 bases and 2 bases, there was a span of 8 bases. Regarding donors, all were healthy bone marrow donors. Sequencing was done on a sample of PBMCs. This sequence originates from a man aged 25 to 40 in good health and CMV-seropositive. This chain joins TRBV2 and TRBJ1-2; the D is unclear. This chain's CDR3 is CASSVERNYGYTF. The CDR3 DNA sequence: TGTGCCAGCAGTGTCGAGAGAAACTATGGCTACACCTTC.